Listed below are T cell receptor beta chains from one sample, sequenced in a study of control samples from healthy donors and cancer patients. Data came from immunoSEQ multiplex PCR; TCRdb stores just in-frame clones and leaves some out. The table records 85,000 to 120,000 clones, about 91% of them present only once. Material: blood. These receptor sequences come from a woman between 18 and 29 years old in good health. Each CDR3 is given with its conserved first and last residue. D genes are given only for firm matches. Rows give clone size only sometimes, using once, few, many, or a class for an expanded clone.

TGTGCCACCAGTGGACCGGGACTAGCAGAAAATGAGCAGTTCTTC	CATSGPGLAENEQFF	TRBV24-1	TRBJ2-1	NA	TRBD2
TGTGCCAGCAGGGTCGGGCTGGGGGACTATGGCTACACCTTC	CASRVGLGDYGYTF	TRBV6-5	TRBJ1-2	NA	NA
TGTGCCAGCAGTGATTGGGAACACAGCTCCTACAATGAGCAGTTCTTC	CASSDWEHSSYNEQFF	TRBV2	TRBJ2-1	NA	NA
TGTGCCAGCAGCTTAGGGTTGACAGGGGCGATTGAAGCTTTCTTT	CASSLGLTGAIEAFF	TRBV11-3	TRBJ1-1	NA	TRBD1
TGTGCCAGCAAAGAGTCCCTGGGGGATTCACCCCTCCACTTT	CASKESLGDSPLHF	TRBV6-5	TRBJ1-6	NA	NA
TGCAGCTCTCGGGACACTCCTGAAGCTTTCTTT	CSSRDTPEAFF	TRBV29-1	TRBJ1-1	NA	NA
TGTGCCAGCAGGGAGATCTACGAGCAGTACTTC	CASREIYEQYF	TRBV6-5	TRBJ2-7	NA	NA
TGTGCCAGCAGCCAAGTCCACCTAGCGCCCGGGGAGCTGTTTTTT	CASSQVHLAPGELFF	TRBV3-1/TRBV3-2	TRBJ2-2	NA	NA
TGTGCCTGGAGTGCGACAGGAACCAACACTGAAGCTTTCTTT	CAWSATGTNTEAFF	TRBV30	TRBJ1-1	NA	NA
TGTGCCAGCAGGAAAGGGCCAGACACTGAAGCTTTCTTT	CASRKGPDTEAFF	TRBV27	TRBJ1-1	NA	NA
TGTGCCATCAGTGTGCAGGGAAAAGAGTCTTATGGCTACACCTTC	CAISVQGKESYGYTF	TRBV10-3	TRBJ1-2	NA	NA
TGTGCCAGCAGTTTAGTGGGGTGGGTGACCTACGAGCAGTACTTC	CASSLVGWVTYEQYF	TRBV28	TRBJ2-7	NA	NA
TGTGCCAGCAGCATTAACAGGGGCTCCTTACCGCAATCAACTAATGAAAAACTGTTTTTT	CASSINRGSLPQSTNEKLFF	TRBV7-9	TRBJ1-4	NA	TRBD1
TGTGCCAGCCGCCCCGGAAGGGTTCTCTACAATGAGCAGTTCTTC	CASRPGRVLYNEQFF	TRBV19	TRBJ2-1	NA	NA
TGTGCCAGCAGCTTGCCCCAAATGGGAGCGGGAGGGACAGATACGCAGTATTTT	CASSLPQMGAGGTDTQYF	TRBV7-9	TRBJ2-3	NA	TRBD2
TGTGCCAGCAGGAAAAAGATGCAAGGCAGAGGGACTGAAGCTTTCTTT	CASRKKMQGRGTEAFF	TRBV27	TRBJ1-1	NA	NA
TGTGCCAGCAGCCGGACTAGCGGAGAGACCCAGTACTTC	CASSRTSGETQYF	TRBV12-3/TRBV12-4	TRBJ2-5	NA	TRBD2
TGCAGCGTTGAGGTCAGGGATCACACAGATACGCAGTATTTT	CSVEVRDHTDTQYF	TRBV29-1	TRBJ2-3	NA	NA
TGTGCCAGCAGGTCCGACAGGGCCAGCTCCTATAATTCACCCCTCCACTTT	CASRSDRASSYNSPLHF	TRBV7-9	TRBJ1-6	NA	TRBD1
TGTGCCAGCAGCTCTAACATCGGCTTTATGAACACTGAAGCTTTCTTT	CASSSNIGFMNTEAFF	TRBV7-6	TRBJ1-1	NA	NA
TGTGCCACCTCGAGGTCCGGGACAGCCTACTATGGCTACACCTTC	CATSRSGTAYYGYTF	TRBV24-1	TRBJ1-2	NA	TRBD1
TGCAGTGCTAGCTGGGACAGCGGCTACACCTTC	CSASWDSGYTF	TRBV20-1	TRBJ1-2	NA	TRBD1
TGCGCCAGCAGCCCCAGGGGAACCACAGATACGCAGTATTTT	CASSPRGTTDTQYF	TRBV5-1	TRBJ2-3	NA	NA
TGTGCCTGGAGTTGGGCAGGAAACTATAATTCACCCCTCCACTTT	CAWSWAGNYNSPLHF	TRBV30	TRBJ1-6	NA	NA
TGCAGCGTTGATTTGGCGGACAGGCTGTATGGCTACACCTTC	CSVDLADRLYGYTF	TRBV29-1	TRBJ1-2	NA	TRBD1
TGCAGCGTATCAAAGCAGGGGGGCGAAAAACTGTTTTTT	CSVSKQGGEKLFF	TRBV29-1	TRBJ1-4	NA	TRBD1
TGTGCCAGCAGCCAAGACGGCCAGGGCAGGAGCTGCACAGATACGCAGTATTTT	CASSQDGQGRSCTDTQYF	TRBV14	TRBJ2-3	NA	NA
TGTGCCAGCAGCTTAGGAACACTCCCCTCAGATACGCAGTATTTT	CASSLGTLPSDTQYF	TRBV7-7	TRBJ2-3	few	NA
TGCGCCAGCAGCATCGCTGGGGCCAACGTCCTGACTTTC	CASSIAGANVLTF	TRBV5-1	TRBJ2-6	NA	NA
TGTGCCAGCAGTGGGACCTCCGACCACCCTAGGCACAATGAGCAGTTCTTC	CASSGTSDHPRHNEQFF	TRBV2	TRBJ2-1	NA	NA
TGTGCCAGCGGACTAGTTGGGGGGCGAGCTTTCTTT	CASGLVGGRAFF	TRBV6-5	TRBJ1-1	NA	NA
TGTGCCAGCAGAGAGACAGCAAACTATGGCTACACCTTC	CASRETANYGYTF	TRBV6-5	TRBJ1-2	NA	NA
TGTGCCAGCAGTGAGTTTGGCGAGCAGTACTTC	CASSEFGEQYF	TRBV6-1	TRBJ2-7	NA	NA
TGTGCTAGTGGTTTGGGACTAGTTTCACCCCTCCACTTT	CASGLGLVSPLHF	TRBV12-5	TRBJ1-6	NA	NA
TGTGCCAGCAGCCCACGACTGGGGAGCGGGAGAAATGAGCAGTTCTTC	CASSPRLGSGRNEQFF	TRBV7-8	TRBJ2-1	NA	TRBD2
TGTGCCAGCAGTGAAGGGGGGGGGACAGGGAGATATGGCTACACCTTC	CASSEGGGTGRYGYTF	TRBV6-1	TRBJ1-2	NA	TRBD1
TGTGCCAGCAGCTTCGAAAGCGGGAGGTCGGTCAATGAGCAGTTCTTC	CASSFESGRSVNEQFF	TRBV7-6	TRBJ2-1	NA	TRBD2
TGTGCCAGCAGCCTCGCAAGGAGCGGGAAATACAATGAGCAGTTCTTC	CASSLARSGKYNEQFF	TRBV7-9	TRBJ2-1	NA	TRBD2
TGTGCCAGCAGTTATCTACCCGGACAGGGCTACGAGCAGTACTTC	CASSYLPGQGYEQYF	TRBV6-2/TRBV6-3	TRBJ2-7	NA	TRBD1
TGTGCCAGCAGTCTTCCCCAGGCGGATACGCAGTATTTT	CASSLPQADTQYF	TRBV5-4	TRBJ2-3	NA	NA
TGTGCCAGCAGCCCCGGGGGTCGGGAGCAGTACTTC	CASSPGGREQYF	TRBV3-1/TRBV3-2	TRBJ2-7	NA	NA
TGTGCCAGCAGCTTCGGGACAGGGGTACCAGATACGCAGTATTTT	CASSFGTGVPDTQYF	TRBV11-2	TRBJ2-3	NA	TRBD1
TGTGCCAGCAATAGCGGGGGCTCCTACAATGAGCAGTTCTTC	CASNSGGSYNEQFF	TRBV28	TRBJ2-1	NA	TRBD2
TGTGCCAGCAGTGAATTCCGGAACCAAGAGACCCAGTACTTC	CASSEFRNQETQYF	TRBV25-1	TRBJ2-5	NA	NA
TGTGCCAGTAGTAACAAGCCAAACACTGAAGCTTTCTTT	CASSNKPNTEAFF	TRBV19	TRBJ1-1	NA	NA
TGTGCCAGCAGTTTATTGGGCTCATATGGCTACACCTTC	CASSLLGSYGYTF	TRBV12-3/TRBV12-4	TRBJ1-2	once	NA
TGTGCCAGCAGTTTCGGAATGGACAATCAGCCCCAGCATTTT	CASSFGMDNQPQHF	TRBV27	TRBJ1-5	NA	NA
TGTGCCAGCAGCTTGGTCGGCTCTGGAAACACCATATATTTT	CASSLVGSGNTIYF	TRBV5-4	TRBJ1-3	NA	NA
TGTGCCAGCATGACAGACAATCAGCCCCAGCATTTT	CASMTDNQPQHF	TRBV2	TRBJ1-5	NA	NA